Shown below are 21 T cell receptor beta chains from a single sample sequenced in a study of blood T cell repertoires in COVID-19. Using immunoSEQ multiplex PCR, the repertoire was profiled, and TCRdb retains in-frame clones only, with some absent. The table shows 150,000 or so clones, with about four fifths occurring only once. The sample comprised peripheral blood. The receptors originated from a woman in her 70s with COVID-19, enrolled during active disease.

The V and J genes are TRBV5-1 and TRBJ2-1, with 9 bases that match TRBD2. Per germline, CDR1 SGHRS and CDR2 YFSETQ. J gave up 5 bases and V 5 bases, and 8 bases lay outside the gene matches. CDR3 length: 15 amino acids. CDR3 residues: CASRYSAGGDNEQFF. The DNA of the CDR3 is TGCGCCAGCAGATACTCAGCGGGGGGCGACAATGAGCAGTTCTTC.

The V gene is TRBV19, the J gene TRBJ2-5, with D possibly TRBD1 on 6 matching bases. The CDR3 has 12 residues. The V gene's germline CDR1 is LNHDA and CDR2 SQIVND (reference sequence). The V end was cut by 8 bases, the J end by 5 bases, with 12 bases between. CDR3 nucleotides: TGTGCCAGTGGAACAGGGATGGAGACCCAGTACTTC. This codes for CASGTGMETQYF.

The V gene is TRBV20-1, the J gene TRBJ2-1, with D possibly being TRBD2 (5 bases). CDR1 DFQATT and CDR2 SNEGSKA come from the germline V gene (reference sequence). The CDR3 has 10 residues. Trimming cost V 5 bases and J 10 bases, with 9 bases left between them. In DNA, the CDR3 is TGCAGTGCTGCCCGGGGAGAGCAGTTCTTC. Amino acid sequence: CSAARGEQFF.

This chain connects TRBV19 to TRBJ2-7, with D perhaps TRBD2 (6 bases). Germline V gene lookup returns CDR1 LNHDA and CDR2 SQIVND (reference sequence). V lost 5 bases and J 1 base, leaving 18 bases between the germline ends. The CDR3 loop spans 16 amino acids. CDR3 protein: CASSGAIGGESYEQYF. DNA of the CDR3: TGTGCCAGTAGTGGGGCGATCGGAGGGGAATCCTACGAGCAGTACTTC.

About this clone: Different DNA sequences within this sample yield the same CDR3. This sequence joins TRBV19 and TRBJ2-7, with D possibly being TRBD1 (7 bases). CDR1 LNHDA and CDR2 SQIVND come from the germline V gene (reference sequence). The ends were cut back, 5 bases at V and 1 base at J, with 12 bases in the middle. There are 14 residues in the CDR3. This CDR3 is CASSVAGGSYEQYF. For the CDR3, the DNA is TGTGCCAGTAGTGTCGCAGGGGGGTCCTACGAGCAGTACTTC.

The V call is TRBV6-2 or TRBV6-3, the J call TRBJ2-7; a weak D match, TRBD2 (5 bases). Germline-derived CDR1 and CDR2 are MNHEY and SVGEGT. This CDR3 spans 13 amino acids. V was cut by 2 bases and J by 3 bases, with 8 bases left in between. CDR3 sequence: CASSYPGSYEQYF. The DNA of the CDR3 is TGTGCCAGCAGTTACCCGGGGAGCTACGAGCAGTACTTC.

The J gene is TRBJ2-7, the V gene TRBV19; 10 nucleotides align to TRBD1. The CDR3 extends over 13 amino acids. The ends lost 9 bases at V and 4 bases at J; junction bases unmatched: 6. CDR1 and CDR2 (germline): LNHDA, SQIVND (reference sequence). For the CDR3, the DNA is TGTGCCAGCCGACAGGGGGCATTGTACGAGCAGTACTTC. Residues: CASRQGALYEQYF.

The chain links TRBV4-2 to TRBJ1-1; no definite D call. V was trimmed by 0 bases and J by 4 bases, leaving 18 bases between them. The V gene's germline CDR1 is LGHNA and CDR2 YNFKEQ. CDR3 size: 17 residues. The CDR3: CASSQDRVVRRSTEAFF. The CDR3 DNA sequence: TGTGCCAGCAGCCAAGACCGGGTGGTGAGGAGGAGCACTGAAGCTTTCTTT.

This clone was found once. The chain employs TRBV10-3 and TRBJ2-2, with 7 bases fitting TRBD1. After removal of 6 bases from V and 6 bases from J, the junction contained 7 bases not matched to a gene. The CDR3 is 14 residues long. CDR1 and CDR2 (germline): ENHRY, SYGVKD. The CDR3 bases are TGTGCCATCAGCGTGAGACAGGGTCCCGGGGAGCTGTTTTTT. This translates into CAISVRQGPGELFF.

This clone was counted between two and nine times. The rearrangement joins TRBV5-1 to TRBJ2-1; 13 bases agree with TRBD2. Germline V gene lookup returns CDR1 SGHRS and CDR2 YFSETQ. The CDR3 is made up of 15 amino acids. After removal of 5 bases from V and 9 bases from J, the junction contained 8 bases not matched to a gene. The CDR3 sequence: CASRSGLAGVGEQFF. The CDR3 region has the DNA TGCGCCAGCAGGTCTGGACTAGCGGGGGTTGGTGAGCAGTTCTTC.

The chain couples TRBV9 to TRBJ2-7; no firm D call. Germline assignment: CDR1 SGDLS and CDR2 YYNGEE. CDR3 length: 15 amino acids. V was clipped by 0 bases and J by 0 bases, with 10 bases between them. The CDR3 is CASSVVKESSYEQYF. The DNA for the CDR3 is TGTGCCAGCAGCGTAGTGAAGGAGAGCTCCTACGAGCAGTACTTC.

The rearrangement links TRBV2 to TRBJ2-2, with D perhaps TRBD1 (6 bases). Germline loops: CDR1 SNHLY, CDR2 FYNNEI. CDR3 length: 15 amino acids. With 6 bases removed from V and 1 base from J, the gap between germline ends came to 12 bases. CDR3 amino acids: CASSDPGQNTGELFF. CDR3 in DNA: TGTGCCAGCAGCGATCCGGGACAGAACACCGGGGAGCTGTTTTTT.

V is TRBV7-9 and J is TRBJ1-1; 9 bases match TRBD1. Trimming at V came to 5 bases and at J to 4 bases, leaving 11 bases not matched to a gene. This CDR3 contains 16 residues. Per the germline V gene, CDR1 is SEHNR and CDR2 is FQNEAQ (reference sequence). CDR3 sequence reads: CASSLPGQGRGTEAFF. The CDR3 coding sequence is TGTGCCAGCAGCCTCCCGGGACAGGGAAGGGGCACTGAAGCTTTCTTT.

The chain carries TRBV2 and TRBJ1-4; 7 bases map to TRBD1. CDR1 is SNHLY and CDR2 is FYNNEI in the germline V gene. Trimming at V came to 7 bases and at J to 3 bases, leaving 2 bases not matched to a gene. CDR3 length: 13 amino acids. This CDR3 is CASKGGSNEKLFF. The CDR3 region has the DNA TGTGCCAGCAAAGGGGGCTCTAATGAAAAACTGTTTTTT.

The chain joins TRBV19 to TRBJ2-7; the D is unclear. Trimming took off 4 bases at V and 2 bases at J, with 6 bases between the two ends. Germline V gene lookup returns CDR1 LNHDA and CDR2 SQIVND (reference sequence). The CDR3 has 12 residues. The DNA of the CDR3 is TGTGCCAGTAGTAGAACAGCCTACGAGCAGTACTTC. Amino acids: CASSRTAYEQYF. The entire variable domain, with the rest obtained from reference TRBV19 and TRBJ2-7, is as follows: DGGITQSPKYLFRKEGQNVTLSCEQNLNHDAMYWYRQDPGQGLRLIYYSQIVNDFQKGDIAEGYSVSREKKESFPLTVTSAQKNPTAFYLCASSRTAYEQYFGPGTRLTVT.

This clone was detected a few times. The rearrangement links TRBV27 to TRBJ2-7; 9 bases agree with TRBD1. The CDR3 spans 15 residues. Trimming removed 6 bases from V and 0 bases from J; junction bases left unmatched: 6. Germline assignment: CDR1 MNHEY and CDR2 SMNVEV (reference sequence). CDR3 amino acids: CASSATGGVSYEQYF. The CDR3 DNA is TGTGCCAGCAGCGCGACAGGGGGAGTCTCCTACGAGCAGTACTTC.

This rearrangement joins TRBV7-2 to TRBJ2-3; 16 bases align to TRBD2. The CDR3 runs 17 residues. V lost 7 bases and J lost 6; bases outside the gene matches: 10. Germline V gives CDR1 SGHTA, CDR2 FQGNSA. The CDR3 here is CASTPWGLAGGRDTQYF. CDR3 DNA: TGTGCCAGCACCCCTTGGGGACTAGCGGGGGGGAGGGATACGCAGTATTTT.

V usage is TRBV7-2 and J usage is TRBJ2-5, with D unresolved. Germline CDR1 and CDR2: SGHTA and FQGNSA. V was pared by 7 bases and J by 2 bases, with 11 bases between. There are 13 residues in the CDR3. CDR3 bases: TGTGCCAGCACCCCCAGCAGGCAAGAGACCCAGTACTTC. It yields the protein CASTPSRQETQYF.

The chain carries TRBV2 and TRBJ1-4, with D tentatively TRBD1 (6 bases). From germline, CDR1 is SNHLY and CDR2 FYNNEI. Trimming shortened V by 11 bases and J by 1 base, and 17 bases separated the two germline ends. The CDR3 length is 15 residues. This CDR3 is CAFRVGGLTNEKLFF. In DNA, the CDR3 is TGTGCCTTCCGTGTTGGGGGCTTAACTAATGAAAAACTGTTTTTT.

The rearrangement uses TRBV4-2 and TRBJ2-5, with a weak D call TRBD2 (7 bases). CDR3 length equals 15 residues. The germline V gene has CDR1 LGHNA and CDR2 YNFKEQ. With 0 bases removed from V and 5 bases from J, the gap between germline ends came to 13 bases. CDR3 nucleotide sequence: TGTGCCAGCAGCCAAGAGGGGGGGCGAGGGGAGACCCAGTACTTC. It codes for CASSQEGGRGETQYF.

The CDR3: CATSRDLGGVTEAFF. CDR3 DNA sequence: TGTGCCACCAGCAGAGATTTAGGGGGCGTCACTGAAGCTTTCTTT. This chain connects TRBV15 to TRBJ1-1, with 7 nucleotides matching TRBD1. J lost 4 bases, V lost 0 bases, and 5 bases had no gene match. The CDR3 is 15 residues long. Looked up from germline, CDR1 is LNHNV and CDR2 is YYDKDF (reference sequence).